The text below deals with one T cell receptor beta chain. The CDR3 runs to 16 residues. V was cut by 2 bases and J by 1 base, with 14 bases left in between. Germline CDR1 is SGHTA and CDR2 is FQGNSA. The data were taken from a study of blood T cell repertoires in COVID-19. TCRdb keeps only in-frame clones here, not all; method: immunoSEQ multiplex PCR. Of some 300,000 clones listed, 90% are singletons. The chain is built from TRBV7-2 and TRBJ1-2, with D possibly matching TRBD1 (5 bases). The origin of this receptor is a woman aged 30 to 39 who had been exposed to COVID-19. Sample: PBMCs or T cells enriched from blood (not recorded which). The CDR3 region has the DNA TGTGCCAGCAGCTTAAAGGGGTCGGCAGTTAACTATGGCTACACCTTC. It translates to CASSLKGSAVNYGYTF.